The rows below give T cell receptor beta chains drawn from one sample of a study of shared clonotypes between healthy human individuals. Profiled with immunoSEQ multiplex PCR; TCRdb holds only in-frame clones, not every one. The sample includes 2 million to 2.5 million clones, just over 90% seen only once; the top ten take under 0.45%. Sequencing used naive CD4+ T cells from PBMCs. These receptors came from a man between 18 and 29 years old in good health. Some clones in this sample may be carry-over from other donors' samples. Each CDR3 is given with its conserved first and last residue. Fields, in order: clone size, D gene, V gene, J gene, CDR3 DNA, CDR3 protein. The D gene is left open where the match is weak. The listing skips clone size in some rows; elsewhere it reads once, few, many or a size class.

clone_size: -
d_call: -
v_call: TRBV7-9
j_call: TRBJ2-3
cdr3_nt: TGTGCCAGCAGCTGGACGGGACCCTCCACAGATACGCAGTATTTT
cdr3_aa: CASSWTGPSTDTQYF

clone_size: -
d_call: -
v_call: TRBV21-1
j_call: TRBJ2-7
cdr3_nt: TGTGCCAGCAGGCGGACAGGACCCTACGAGCAGTACTTC
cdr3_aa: CASRRTGPYEQYF

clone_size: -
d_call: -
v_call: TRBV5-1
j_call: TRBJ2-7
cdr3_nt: TGCGCCAGCAGCCCGGGACTTCTTAGCTCCTACGAGCAGTACTTC
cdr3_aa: CASSPGLLSSYEQYF

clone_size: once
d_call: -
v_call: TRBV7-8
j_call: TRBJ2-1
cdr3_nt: TGTGCCAGCAGCTTAGTCCGGGTCGGACTCTACAATGAGCAGTTCTTC
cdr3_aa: CASSLVRVGLYNEQFF

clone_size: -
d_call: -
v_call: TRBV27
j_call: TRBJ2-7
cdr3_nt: TGTGCCAGCAGTTCCAACAGGGGCCGGGGGAGCCACGAGCAGTACTTC
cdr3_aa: CASSSNRGRGSHEQYF

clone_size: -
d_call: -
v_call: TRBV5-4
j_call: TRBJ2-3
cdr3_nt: TGTGCCAGCAGCTCGGGACTTTCGCCCGATACGCAGTATTTT
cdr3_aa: CASSSGLSPDTQYF

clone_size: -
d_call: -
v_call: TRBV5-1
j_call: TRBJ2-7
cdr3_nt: TGCGCCAGCAGCTTGGCCACCGGACAGACCTACGAGCAGTACTTC
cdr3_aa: CASSLATGQTYEQYF

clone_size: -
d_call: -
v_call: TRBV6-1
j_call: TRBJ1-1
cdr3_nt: TGTGCCAGCAGAGAGAACACTGAAGCTTTCTTT
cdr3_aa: CASRENTEAFF

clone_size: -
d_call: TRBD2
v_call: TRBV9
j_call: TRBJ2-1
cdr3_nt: TGTGCCAGCAGCCCAATATACGGACTAGCGGTTAAGCAGTTCTTC
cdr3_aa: CASSPIYGLAVKQFF

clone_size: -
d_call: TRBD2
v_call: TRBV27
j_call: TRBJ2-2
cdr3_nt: TGTCCCCCGGGACTAGAGTACACCGGGGAGCTGTTTTTT
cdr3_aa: CPPGLEYTGELFF

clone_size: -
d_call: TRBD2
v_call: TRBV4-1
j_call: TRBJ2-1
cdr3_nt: TGCGCCAGCAGCCAAGAGCGCCGGACTAGCGGCAATGAGCAGTTCTTC
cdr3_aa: CASSQERRTSGNEQFF

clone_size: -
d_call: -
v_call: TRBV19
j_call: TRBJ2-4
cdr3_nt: TGTGCCAGTAGTATGTGGGAATGGGTTGACAAAAACATTCAGTACTTC
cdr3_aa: CASSMWEWVDKNIQYF

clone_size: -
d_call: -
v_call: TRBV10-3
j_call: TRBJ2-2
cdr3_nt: TGTGCCATCAGTGTACAGGGAAGTGCCGGGGAGCTGTTTTTT
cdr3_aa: CAISVQGSAGELFF

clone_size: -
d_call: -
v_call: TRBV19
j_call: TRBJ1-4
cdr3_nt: TGTGCCAGTAGTATTATCGTGAGGGAAAAACTGTTTTTT
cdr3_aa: CASSIIVREKLFF

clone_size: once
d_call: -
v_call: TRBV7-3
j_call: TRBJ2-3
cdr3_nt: TGTGCCAGCAGCTTAATGGCAGGGCCCGATACGCAGTATTTT
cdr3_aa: CASSLMAGPDTQYF